This T cell receptor (beta chain) emerged from a study of CD8+CD57+ T cells in acquired aplastic anemia. Genomic DNA acted as the template from which TCR beta VDJ combination and CDR3 sequence profiling were carried out. In TCRdb, the reads were re-called with MiXCR into one record per CDR3 protein. The data show about 200,000 distinct CDR3 sequences, roughly 60% seen once. The CDR3 is 15 residues long. The V end was cut by 6 bases, the J end by 2 bases, with 17 bases between. Patients included in sequencing had previously demonstrated CD8+CD57+ cell expansion by flow cytometry. This clonotype was obtained from a human donor with aplastic anemia. The source material was sorted CD4+, CD8+, or CD8+CD57+ T cells (not recorded which) from PBMCs. The chain employs TRBV12-3 or TRBV12-4 and TRBJ2-7; D unclear. The CDR3 DNA sequence: TGTGCCAGCAGCCCCCGAATAGGGATCCCCTACGAGCAGTACTTC. Translation: CASSPRIGIPYEQYF.